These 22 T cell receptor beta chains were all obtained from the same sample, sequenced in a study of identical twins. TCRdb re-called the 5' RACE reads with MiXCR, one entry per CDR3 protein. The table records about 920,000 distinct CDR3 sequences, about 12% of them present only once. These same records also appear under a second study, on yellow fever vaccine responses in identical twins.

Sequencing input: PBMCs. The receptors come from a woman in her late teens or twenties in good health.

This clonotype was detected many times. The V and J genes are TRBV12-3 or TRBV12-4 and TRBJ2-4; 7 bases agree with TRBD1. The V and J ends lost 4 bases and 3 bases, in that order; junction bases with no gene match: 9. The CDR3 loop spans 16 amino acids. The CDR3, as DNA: TGTGCCAGCAGTTCGAACTCGGGACAGCTCAAAAACATTCAGTACTTC. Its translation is CASSSNSGQLKNIQYF.

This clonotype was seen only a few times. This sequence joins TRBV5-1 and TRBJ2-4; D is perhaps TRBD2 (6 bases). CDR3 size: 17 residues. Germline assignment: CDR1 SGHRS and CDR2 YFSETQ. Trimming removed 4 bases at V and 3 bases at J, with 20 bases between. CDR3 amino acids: CASSPYGGPASKNIQYF. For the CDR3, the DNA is TGCGCCAGCAGCCCGTACGGGGGACCCGCTAGCAAAAACATTCAGTACTTC. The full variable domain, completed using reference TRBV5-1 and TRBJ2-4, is KAGVTQTPRYLIKTRGQQVTLSCSPISGHRSVSWYQQTPGQGLQFLFEYFSETQRNKGNFPGRFSGRQFSNSRSEMNVSTLELGDSALYLCASSPYGGPASKNIQYFGAGTRLSVL.

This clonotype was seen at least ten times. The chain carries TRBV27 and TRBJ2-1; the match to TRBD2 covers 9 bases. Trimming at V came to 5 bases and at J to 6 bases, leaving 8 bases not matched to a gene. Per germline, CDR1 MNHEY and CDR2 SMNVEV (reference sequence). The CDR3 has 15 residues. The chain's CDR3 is CASSPTTGLANEQFF. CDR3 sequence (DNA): TGTGCCAGCAGTCCTACAACGGGACTAGCCAATGAGCAGTTCTTC.

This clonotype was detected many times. This CDR3 is CASSPGMGTSGMETQYF. The CDR3 region has the DNA TGTGCCAGCAGTCCCGGGATGGGGACTAGCGGGATGGAGACCCAGTACTTC. The chain recombines TRBV12-3 or TRBV12-4 with TRBJ2-5; 13 positions agree with TRBD2. This CDR3 is built from 17 residues. With V trimmed by 5 bases and J by 5 bases, 11 bases remained unmatched.

This chain's CDR3 is CSAGRTDEQFF. DNA of the CDR3: TGCAGTGCGGGGAGAACGGATGAGCAGTTCTTC. This chain uses TRBV20-1 with TRBJ2-1, with TRBD2 as a possible D gene (5 bases). Trimming left V 6 bases short and J 8 bases short, with 11 bases between. CDR1 DFQATT and CDR2 SNEGSKA come from the germline V gene (reference sequence). CDR3 size: 11 residues.

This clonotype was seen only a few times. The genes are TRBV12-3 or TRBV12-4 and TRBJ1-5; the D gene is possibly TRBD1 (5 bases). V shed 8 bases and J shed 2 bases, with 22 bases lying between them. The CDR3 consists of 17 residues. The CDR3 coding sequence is TGTGCCAGCTCCCGATCGTGGGACGGAGAAGGCAATCAGCCCCAGCATTTT. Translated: CASSRSWDGEGNQPQHF.

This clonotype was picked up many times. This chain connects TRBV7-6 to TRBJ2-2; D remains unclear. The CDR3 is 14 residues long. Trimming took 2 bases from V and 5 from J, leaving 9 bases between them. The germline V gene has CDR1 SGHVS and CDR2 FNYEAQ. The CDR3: CASSLWVDTGELFF. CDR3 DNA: TGTGCCAGCAGCTTATGGGTGGATACCGGGGAGCTGTTTTTT.

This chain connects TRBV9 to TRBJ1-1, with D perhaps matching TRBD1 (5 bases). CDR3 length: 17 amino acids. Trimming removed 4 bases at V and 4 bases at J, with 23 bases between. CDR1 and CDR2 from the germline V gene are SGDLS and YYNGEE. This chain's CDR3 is CASSPGGGGSGITEAFF. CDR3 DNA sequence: TGTGCCAGCAGCCCGGGGGGTGGCGGCAGCGGGATCACTGAAGCTTTCTTT.

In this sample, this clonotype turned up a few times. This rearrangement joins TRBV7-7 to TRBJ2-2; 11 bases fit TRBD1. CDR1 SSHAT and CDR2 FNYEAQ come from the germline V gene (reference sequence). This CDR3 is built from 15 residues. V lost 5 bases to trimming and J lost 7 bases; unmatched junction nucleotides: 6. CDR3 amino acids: CASSQGQGVGGELFF. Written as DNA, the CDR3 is TGTGCCAGCAGCCAGGGACAGGGGGTTGGCGGGGAGCTGTTTTTT.

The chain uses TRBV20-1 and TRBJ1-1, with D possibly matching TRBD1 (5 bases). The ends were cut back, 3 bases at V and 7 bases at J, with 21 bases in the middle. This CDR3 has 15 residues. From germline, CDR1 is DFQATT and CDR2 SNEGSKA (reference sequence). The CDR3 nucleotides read TGCAGTGCTAGCGATACAGGTTCGGTTTGGGGTGAAGCTTTCTTT. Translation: CSASDTGSVWGEAFF.

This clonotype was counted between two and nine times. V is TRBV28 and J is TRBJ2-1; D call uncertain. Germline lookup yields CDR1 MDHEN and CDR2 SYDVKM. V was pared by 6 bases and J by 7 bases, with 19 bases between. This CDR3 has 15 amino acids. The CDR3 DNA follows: TGTGCCAGCAGCCCCGACACGTCCGCCGTGAATGAGCAGTTCTTC. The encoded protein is CASSPDTSAVNEQFF.

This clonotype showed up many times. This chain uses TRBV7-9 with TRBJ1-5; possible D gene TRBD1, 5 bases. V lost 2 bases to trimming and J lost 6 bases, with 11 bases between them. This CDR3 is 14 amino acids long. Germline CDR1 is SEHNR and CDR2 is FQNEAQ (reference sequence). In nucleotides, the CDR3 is TGTGCCAGCAGCTTACCAGGGAGCGGTCAGCCCCAGCATTTT. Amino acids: CASSLPGSGQPQHF. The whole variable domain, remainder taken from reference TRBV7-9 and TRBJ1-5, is DTGVSQNPRHKITKRGQNVTFRCDPISEHNRLYWYRQTLGQGPEFLTYFQNEAQLEKSRLLSDRFSAERPKGSFSTLEIQRTEQGDSAMYLCASSLPGSGQPQHFGDGTRLSIL.

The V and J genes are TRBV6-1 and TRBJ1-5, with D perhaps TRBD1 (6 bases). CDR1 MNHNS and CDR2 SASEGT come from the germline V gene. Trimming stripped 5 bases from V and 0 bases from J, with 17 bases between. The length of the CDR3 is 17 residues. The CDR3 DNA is TGTGCCAGCAGTCCGGTGGGGGCAGGCTATAGCAATCAGCCCCAGCATTTT. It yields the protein CASSPVGAGYSNQPQHF.

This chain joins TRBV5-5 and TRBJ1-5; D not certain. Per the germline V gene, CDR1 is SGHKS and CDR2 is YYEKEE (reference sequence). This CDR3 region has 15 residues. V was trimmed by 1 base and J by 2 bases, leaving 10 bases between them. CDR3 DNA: TGTGCCAGCAGCTTGCAAGCGTCTGGCAATCAGCCCCAGCATTTT. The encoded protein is CASSLQASGNQPQHF.

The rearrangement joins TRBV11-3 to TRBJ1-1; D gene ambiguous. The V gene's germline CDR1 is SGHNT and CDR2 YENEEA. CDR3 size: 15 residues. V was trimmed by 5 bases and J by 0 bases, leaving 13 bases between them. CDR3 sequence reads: CASSTKLGLNTEAFF. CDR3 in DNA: TGTGCCAGCAGCACAAAGTTGGGGTTGAACACTGAAGCTTTCTTT. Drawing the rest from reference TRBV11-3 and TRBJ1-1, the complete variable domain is EAGVVQSPRYKIIEKKQPVAFWCNPISGHNTLYWYLQNLGQGPELLIRYENEEAVDDSQLPKDRFSAERLKGVDSTLKIQPAELGDSAVYLCASSTKLGLNTEAFFGQGTRLTVV.

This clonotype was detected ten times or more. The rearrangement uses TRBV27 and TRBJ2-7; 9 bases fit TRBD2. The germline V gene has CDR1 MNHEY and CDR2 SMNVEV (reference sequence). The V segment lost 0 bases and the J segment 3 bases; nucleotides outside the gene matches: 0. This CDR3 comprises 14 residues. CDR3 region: CASSLSREGYEQYF. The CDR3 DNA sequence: TGTGCCAGCAGTTTATCGCGGGAGGGCTACGAGCAGTACTTC.

The CDR3 nucleotides read TGTGCCAGCAGCATACTAGCGAACTCCTACAATGAGCAGTTCTTC. Its translation is CASSILANSYNEQFF. The chain joins TRBV7-2 to TRBJ2-1; 7 bases agree with TRBD2. CDR3 size: 15 residues. CDR1 is SGHTA, CDR2 FQGNSA, per germline. After removal of 5 bases from V and 0 bases from J, the junction contained 4 bases not matched to a gene.

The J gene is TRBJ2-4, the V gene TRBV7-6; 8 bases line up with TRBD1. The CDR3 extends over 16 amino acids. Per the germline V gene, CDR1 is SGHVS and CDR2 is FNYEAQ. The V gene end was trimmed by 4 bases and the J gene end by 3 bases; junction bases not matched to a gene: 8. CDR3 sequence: CASSSDRGQGKNIQYF. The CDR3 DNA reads TGTGCCAGCAGCTCAGACAGGGGTCAGGGCAAAAACATTCAGTACTTC.

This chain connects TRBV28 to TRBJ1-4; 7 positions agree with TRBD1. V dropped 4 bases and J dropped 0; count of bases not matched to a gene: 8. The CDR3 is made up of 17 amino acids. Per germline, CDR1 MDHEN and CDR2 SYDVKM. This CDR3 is CASSSSPDRATNEKLFF. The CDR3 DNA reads TGTGCCAGCAGTTCCAGCCCCGACAGGGCAACTAATGAAAAACTGTTTTTT.

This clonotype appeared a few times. DNA of the CDR3: TGCAGTGCCCCCCCGGCTAGCGGACTATCCTACGAGCAGTACTTC. Encoded protein: CSAPPASGLSYEQYF. The V and J genes are TRBV20-1 and TRBJ2-7; TRBD2 agrees at 7 bases. This CDR3 has 15 residues. CDR1 is DFQATT and CDR2 is SNEGSKA in the germline V gene (reference sequence). V dropped 6 bases and J dropped 1; count of bases not matched to a gene: 12.

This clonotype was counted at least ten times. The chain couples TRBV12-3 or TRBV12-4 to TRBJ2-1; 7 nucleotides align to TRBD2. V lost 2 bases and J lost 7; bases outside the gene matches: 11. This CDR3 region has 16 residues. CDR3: CASSLWGGGRENEQFF. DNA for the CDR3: TGTGCCAGCAGTTTATGGGGCGGGGGTCGTGAGAATGAGCAGTTCTTC.

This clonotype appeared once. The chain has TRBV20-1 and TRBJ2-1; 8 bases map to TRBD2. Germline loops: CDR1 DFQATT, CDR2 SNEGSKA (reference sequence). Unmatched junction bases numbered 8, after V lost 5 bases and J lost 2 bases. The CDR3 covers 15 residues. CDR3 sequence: CSASGIAGTYNEQFF. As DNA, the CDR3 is TGCAGTGCTTCAGGAATAGCGGGAACCTACAATGAGCAGTTCTTC.